These 32 T cell receptor beta chains originate from one sample sequenced in a study of T cell repertoires in cytomegalovirus infection. These receptors have no identified antigens. One entry per CDR3 protein, called by TCRdb with MiXCR from the reads. The data contain under 850,000 distinct CDR3 sequences, around a third of them singletons. Sequencing was performed on cultured PBMCs, taken from culture after CMV antigen stimulation. These receptors were collected from a human donor in good health (CMV status not recorded). Some clones in this sample may be carry-over from other donors' samples.

V gene TRBV19 combines with J gene TRBJ1-1; 7 bases agree with TRBD1. The CDR3 runs 16 residues. The V segment lost 1 base and the J segment 4 bases; nucleotides outside the gene matches: 9. CDR1 is LNHDA and CDR2 is SQIVND in the germline V gene (reference sequence). The CDR3 spells CASSIVGGGSGTEAFF. CDR3 DNA: TGTGCCAGTAGTATAGTCGGAGGGGGCTCAGGCACTGAAGCTTTCTTT. The variable domain in full, completed from reference TRBV19 and TRBJ1-1, reads DGGITQSPKYLFRKEGQNVTLSCEQNLNHDAMYWYRQDPGQGLRLIYYSQIVNDFQKGDIAEGYSVSREKKESFPLTVTSAQKNPTAFYLCASSIVGGGSGTEAFFGQGTRLTVV.

J is TRBJ2-4 and V is TRBV7-2; maybe TRBD1 (5 bases). The V end lost 3 bases, the J end lost 7 bases, and 13 bases lay between the germline ends. Germline V CDR1 and CDR2: SGHTA, FQGNSA. The CDR3 has 14 residues. CDR3 in amino acids: CASSFQGFGNIQYF. CDR3 bases: TGTGCCAGCAGCTTCCAGGGCTTTGGGAACATTCAGTACTTC.

The chain recombines TRBV29-1 with TRBJ2-1; TRBD1 is a possible D gene (5 bases). The CDR3 spans 12 residues. V lost 2 bases and J lost 4, with 6 bases in between. The germline V gene has CDR1 SQVTM and CDR2 ANQGSEA. Written as DNA, the CDR3 is TGCAGCGTTGAATACAGGTACAATGAGCAGTTCTTC. Its translation: CSVEYRYNEQFF.

This chain uses TRBV7-2 with TRBJ2-3; D is perhaps TRBD2 (7 bases). Germline assignment: CDR1 SGHTA and CDR2 FQGNSA. V lost 6 bases, J lost 2 bases, and 12 bases lay in between. The CDR3 length is 14 residues. The CDR3 coding sequence is TGTGCCAGCAGAAGGGGGACTACCACAGATACGCAGTATTTT. Amino acid sequence: CASRRGTTTDTQYF.

The chain carries TRBV5-1 and TRBJ2-7; 12 nucleotides agree with TRBD2. CDR1 and CDR2 from the germline V gene are SGHRS and YFSETQ. The CDR3 has 19 residues. Trimming took 0 bases from V and 4 from J; bases not matched to a gene: 14. CDR3 amino acids: CASSLARQPRLAGAYEQYF. The CDR3 DNA sequence: TGCGCCAGCAGCTTGGCACGACAGCCGAGACTAGCGGGAGCGTACGAGCAGTACTTC. The whole variable domain, filled in from reference TRBV5-1 and TRBJ2-7, reads KAGVTQTPRYLIKTRGQQVTLSCSPISGHRSVSWYQQTPGQGLQFLFEYFSETQRNKGNFPGRFSGRQFSNSRSEMNVSTLELGDSALYLCASSLARQPRLAGAYEQYFGPGTRLTVT.

The chain combines TRBV2 with TRBJ2-1; a weak D match, TRBD1 (6 bases). Germline-derived CDR1 and CDR2 are SNHLY and FYNNEI. The CDR3 length is 16 residues. The V end was cut by 5 bases, the J end by 3 bases, with 17 bases between. The CDR3 loop reads CASSHGQKKIYNEQFF. The CDR3 DNA sequence: TGTGCCAGCAGTCACGGACAGAAGAAGATCTACAATGAGCAGTTCTTC.

This clonotype was detected ten times or more. V is TRBV7-9 and J is TRBJ2-3; no firm D call. CDR1 is SEHNR, CDR2 FQNEAQ, per germline (reference sequence). The CDR3 runs to 11 residues. The V end was cut by 5 bases, the J end by 4 bases, with 4 bases between. The chain's CDR3 is CASSAADTQYF. CDR3 nucleotides: TGTGCCAGCAGCGCAGCAGATACGCAGTATTTT. Supplemented by reference TRBV7-9 and TRBJ2-3, the full variable domain reads DTGVSQNPRHKITKRGQNVTFRCDPISEHNRLYWYRQTLGQGPEFLTYFQNEAQLEKSRLLSDRFSAERPKGSFSTLEIQRTEQGDSAMYLCASSAADTQYFGPGTRLTVL.

V is TRBV6-1 and J is TRBJ1-1; TRBD1 matches at 7 bases. The germline gives CDR1 MNHNS, CDR2 SASEGT. CDR3 length equals 13 residues. The junction had 2 bases not matched to a gene; V was cut back by 2 bases and J by 5 bases. CDR3: CASSERGLTEAFF. In DNA form, the CDR3 reads TGTGCCAGCAGTGAAAGGGGGCTGACTGAAGCTTTCTTT.

This clonotype has a handful of counts. V and J are TRBV12-3 or TRBV12-4 and TRBJ2-7, with TRBD2 matching over 7 bases. The CDR3 runs 15 residues. V was pared by 6 bases and J by 1 base, with 9 bases of the junction left unmatched. CDR3 sequence: CASSPSREASYEQYF. For the CDR3, the DNA is TGTGCCAGCAGCCCCTCTCGGGAGGCTTCCTACGAGCAGTACTTC.

This clonotype was found a few times. The CDR3 spells CASSQWRRGWGNEQFF. The CDR3 DNA reads as TGCGCCAGCAGTCAATGGCGGAGGGGGTGGGGCAATGAGCAGTTCTTC. This chain connects TRBV23-1 to TRBJ2-1; D could derive from TRBD1 or TRBD2 (6 bases each). TRBV23-1 is an open reading frame whose function is uncertain. Trimming pared 1 base from V and 6 bases from J, leaving 16 bases between. The CDR3 runs to 16 residues.

V usage is TRBV5-4 and J usage is TRBJ2-4; D is possibly TRBD1 or TRBD2 (6 bases each). V shed 2 bases and J shed 2 bases, with 11 bases lying between them. The CDR3 contains 15 residues. Germline V CDR1 and CDR2: SGHNT, YYREEE (reference sequence). For the CDR3, the DNA is TGTGCCAGCAGCTTAGGGGGGAGATCCAAAAACATTCAGTACTTC. Protein sequence: CASSLGGRSKNIQYF.

This clonotype occurred many times. The chain joins TRBV7-2 to TRBJ2-5; D possibly corresponds to TRBD2 (5 bases). This CDR3 spans 14 amino acids. V dropped 1 base and J dropped 5 bases, with 11 bases sitting between them. Germline CDR1 and CDR2: SGHTA and FQGNSA. In nucleotides, the CDR3 is TGTGCCAGCAGCTTAGTTGGGTCGGGGGAGACCCAGTACTTC. Residues: CASSLVGSGETQYF.

The J gene is TRBJ2-1, the V gene TRBV20-1; 9 bases fit TRBD2. Germline-derived CDR1 and CDR2 are DFQATT and SNEGSKA (reference sequence). The V gene end was trimmed by 3 bases and the J gene end by 9 bases; junction bases not matched to a gene: 12. The CDR3 loop spans 15 amino acids. The CDR3 nucleotides are TGCAGTGCTAGGGGAAGGCGGGAGGGTTCCTTTGAGCAGTTCTTC. Translated, it gives CSARGRREGSFEQFF.

Only a few counts were recorded for this clonotype. The chain couples TRBV6-2 or TRBV6-3 to TRBJ2-1, with TRBD2 matching 10 bases. Trimming cost V 7 bases and J 4 bases; bases outside gene matches: 4. Germline assignment: CDR1 MNHEY and CDR2 SVGEGT. The CDR3 loop spans 14 amino acids. This CDR3 is CASTPGLAYNEQFF. The CDR3, as DNA: TGTGCCAGCACCCCGGGACTAGCGTACAATGAGCAGTTCTTC.

The chain couples TRBV27 to TRBJ2-5; D not resolved. Germline CDR1 MNHEY, CDR2 SMNVEV (reference sequence). Trimming cost V 3 bases and J 0 bases, with 5 bases left between them. The CDR3 covers 13 residues. In nucleotides, the CDR3 is TGTGCCAGCAGTTTGATCTACCAAGAGACCCAGTACTTC. Encoded protein: CASSLIYQETQYF.

This clonotype was counted between two and nine times. The chain recombines TRBV6-1 with TRBJ1-6; D is uncertain. CDR3 length: 12 residues. Trimming shortened V by 6 bases and J by 7 bases, and 7 bases separated the two germline ends. CDR1 MNHNS and CDR2 SASEGT come from the germline V gene. CDR3 coding DNA: TGTGCCAGCAGGGTTGGAAATTCACCCCTCCACTTT. It translates to CASRVGNSPLHF.

This clonotype was counted between two and nine times. The V gene is TRBV7-2, the J gene TRBJ1-4; no clear D gene. Germline values: CDR1 SGHTA, CDR2 FQGNSA. V lost 5 bases to trimming and J lost 2 bases, with 12 bases between them. CDR3 length equals 15 residues. The DNA of the CDR3 is TGTGCCAGCAGCCGCCGCGGGTCCACTAATGAAAAACTGTTTTTT. It specifies CASSRRGSTNEKLFF.

The table lists this clonotype with a few counts. The chain links TRBV15 to TRBJ2-1; D unclear. Germline values: CDR1 LNHNV, CDR2 YYDKDF (reference sequence). CDR3 length: 14 amino acids. Trimming shortened V by 4 bases and J by 0 bases, and 7 bases separated the two germline ends. CDR3 bases: TGTGCCACCAGCAAACTTGGCTCCTACAATGAGCAGTTCTTC. As protein: CATSKLGSYNEQFF. The full variable domain, rest sourced from reference TRBV15 and TRBJ2-1, is DAMVIQNPRYQVTQFGKPVTLSCSQTLNHNVMYWYQQKSSQAPKLLFHYYDKDFNNEADTPDNFQSRRPNTSFCFLDIRSPGLGDTAMYLCATSKLGSYNEQFFGPGTRLTVL.

Ten or more counts support this clonotype. This sequence joins TRBV7-2 and TRBJ1-5; D is unresolved. Per germline, CDR1 SGHTA and CDR2 FQGNSA. There are 13 residues in the CDR3. V was clipped by 1 base and J by 7 bases, with 8 bases between them. The DNA for the CDR3 is TGTGCCAGCAGCTTAGAGGTTAGGCAGCCCCAGCATTTT. Protein: CASSLEVRQPQHF.

This clonotype was seen at least ten times. The chain is built from TRBV6-1 and TRBJ1-2; perhaps TRBD1 as D (5 bases). Trimming took 2 bases from V and 4 from J, leaving 8 bases between them. CDR3 size: 13 residues. Looked up from germline, CDR1 is MNHNS and CDR2 is SASEGT. The CDR3 DNA sequence: TGTGCCAGCAGTGAACGAGGGACCTATGGCTACACCTTC. The encoded protein is CASSERGTYGYTF.

The chain has TRBV20-1 and TRBJ2-2, with 10 positions matching TRBD2. The length of the CDR3 is 15 residues. The trim removed 0 bases at V and 5 bases at J, leaving 3 bases unmatched. Germline V gives CDR1 DFQATT, CDR2 SNEGSKA (reference sequence). The CDR3 reads CSARDKTSGTGELFF. In DNA form, the CDR3 reads TGCAGTGCTAGAGATAAGACTAGCGGGACCGGGGAGCTGTTTTTT.

The table lists this clonotype with a few counts. The J gene is TRBJ1-2, the V gene TRBV6-1; the D is unclear. The CDR3 contains 15 residues. Trimming stripped 1 base from V and 1 base from J, with 10 bases between. CDR1 and CDR2 (germline): MNHNS, SASEGT. CDR3 protein: CASSEGSLNNYGYTF. The DNA of the CDR3 is TGTGCCAGCAGTGAAGGAAGTTTAAATAACTATGGCTACACCTTC.

The CDR3 region has the DNA TGTGCCAGCACACTTTTGGGGACCCAGTACTTC. Amino acid sequence: CASTLLGTQYF. The J gene is TRBJ2-5, the V gene TRBV2, with unresolved D. The germline V gene has CDR1 SNHLY and CDR2 FYNNEI. There are 11 residues in the CDR3. Trimming shortened V by 7 bases and J by 7 bases, and 10 bases separated the two germline ends.

This sequence joins TRBV4-1 and TRBJ2-1; a weak D match, TRBD1 (7 bases). Germline CDR1 is MGHRA and CDR2 is YSYEKL. The CDR3 loop spans 20 amino acids. V was shortened by 0 bases and J by 1 base, with 22 bases between the two germline ends. DNA of the CDR3: TGCGCCAGCAGCCAAGACCCGAGCAGAAGACAGGGAGGTTCCTACAATGAGCAGTTCTTC. The encoded protein is CASSQDPSRRQGGSYNEQFF.

This chain uses TRBV27 with TRBJ2-3; TRBD1 matches at 9 bases. The CDR3 totals 15 residues. The J segment lost 1 base and the V segment lost 4 bases, leaving 3 bases of the junction unmatched. Germline V gives CDR1 MNHEY, CDR2 SMNVEV (reference sequence). The CDR3 protein is CASSSGQGGTDTQYF. Here the CDR3 DNA reads TGTGCCAGCAGTTCGGGACAGGGTGGCACAGATACGCAGTATTTT.

The V call is TRBV6-5, the J call TRBJ1-3; 7 bases align to TRBD1. The CDR3 loop spans 15 amino acids. Germline V gene lookup returns CDR1 MNHEY and CDR2 SVGAGI. The J segment lost 0 bases and the V segment lost 4 bases, leaving 3 bases of the junction unmatched. The DNA of the CDR3 is TGTGCCAGCAGTTTGGGACAGCCCTCTGGAAACACCATATATTTT. This gives the protein CASSLGQPSGNTIYF.

CDR3 sequence reads: CASSYRPARITVLAKNIQYF. The CDR3 DNA reads as TGTGCCAGCAGTTACCGGCCCGCACGTATTACCGTACTAGCCAAAAACATTCAGTACTTC. The rearrangement uses TRBV6-6 and TRBJ2-4, with no clear D. From germline, CDR1 is MNHNY and CDR2 SVGAGI (reference sequence). V lost 2 bases to trimming and J lost 0 bases, with 23 bases between them. CDR3 length: 20 residues.

The V and J genes are TRBV7-2 and TRBJ2-5; maybe TRBD2 (6 bases). The CDR3 has 14 residues. The germline CDR1 and CDR2 sequences are SGHTA and FQGNSA. Trimming stripped 1 base from V and 7 bases from J, with 13 bases between. The CDR3 here is CASSLGLGTGTQYF. The CDR3 DNA reads TGTGCCAGCAGCTTAGGACTAGGTACAGGGACCCAGTACTTC.

As DNA, the CDR3 is TGTGCCAGCAGGGGAGCCGGGACAAAAAACACCGGGGAGCTGTTTTTT. The encoded protein is CASRGAGTKNTGELFF. The chain links TRBV2 to TRBJ2-2; possibly TRBD1 for D (6 bases). This CDR3 contains 16 residues. The V and J ends lost 6 bases and 2 bases respectively, with 16 bases between them. CDR1 and CDR2 (germline): SNHLY, FYNNEI. Filled out from reference TRBV2 and TRBJ2-2, the complete variable domain reads EPEVTQTPSHQVTQMGQEVILRCVPISNHLYFYWYRQILGQKVEFLVSFYNNEISEKSEIFDDQFSVERPDGSNFTLKIRSTKLEDSAMYFCASRGAGTKNTGELFFGEGSRLTVL.

The sample holds a few counts of this clonotype. The chain recombines TRBV12-3 or TRBV12-4 with TRBJ1-1, with 7 bases matching TRBD1. The J segment lost 1 base and the V segment lost 5 bases, leaving 10 bases of the junction unmatched. The CDR3 covers 16 residues. CDR3 sequence reads: CASSPQAHRGNTEAFF. Written as DNA, the CDR3 is TGTGCCAGCAGTCCCCAGGCCCACAGGGGGAACACTGAAGCTTTCTTT.

A few counts support this clonotype. V usage is TRBV7-2 and J usage is TRBJ2-3; D ambiguous. This CDR3 has 16 residues. V lost 3 bases to trimming and J lost 0 bases, with 13 bases between them. Germline CDR1 is SGHTA and CDR2 is FQGNSA. CDR3 protein: CASSFRRKTSTDTQYF. The CDR3, as DNA: TGTGCCAGCAGCTTTAGGCGAAAAACTAGCACAGATACGCAGTATTTT.

The J gene is TRBJ1-5, the V gene TRBV20-1; TRBD1 might be the D (6 bases). CDR1 DFQATT and CDR2 SNEGSKA come from the germline V gene (reference sequence). This CDR3 is built from 13 residues. Trimming pared 1 base from V and 6 bases from J, leaving 10 bases between. DNA of the CDR3: TGCAGTGCTAGAGTGCGAGGGGGTCAGCCCCAGCATTTT. As protein: CSARVRGGQPQHF.